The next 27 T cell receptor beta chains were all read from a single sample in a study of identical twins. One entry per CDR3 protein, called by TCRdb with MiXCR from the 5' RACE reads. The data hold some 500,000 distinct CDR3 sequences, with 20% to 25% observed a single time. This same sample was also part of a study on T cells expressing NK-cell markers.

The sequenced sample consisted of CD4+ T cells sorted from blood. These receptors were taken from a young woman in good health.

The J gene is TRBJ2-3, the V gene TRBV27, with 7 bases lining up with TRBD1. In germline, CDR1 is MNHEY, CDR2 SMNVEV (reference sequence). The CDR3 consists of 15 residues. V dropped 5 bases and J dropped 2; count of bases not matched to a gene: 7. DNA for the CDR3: TGTGCCAGCAGTGCCCGGGACAGCTTCACAGATACGCAGTATTTT. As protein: CASSARDSFTDTQYF.

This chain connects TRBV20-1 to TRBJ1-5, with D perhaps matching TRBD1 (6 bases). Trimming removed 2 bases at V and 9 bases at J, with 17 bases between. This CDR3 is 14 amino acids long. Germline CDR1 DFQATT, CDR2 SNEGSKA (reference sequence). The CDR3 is CSARTDRSLGPQHF. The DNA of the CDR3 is TGCAGTGCTAGAACAGACAGGTCCCTAGGGCCCCAGCATTTT.

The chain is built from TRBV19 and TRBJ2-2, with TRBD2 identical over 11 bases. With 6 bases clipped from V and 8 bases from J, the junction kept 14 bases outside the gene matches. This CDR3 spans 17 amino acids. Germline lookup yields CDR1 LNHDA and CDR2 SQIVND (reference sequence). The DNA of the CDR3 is TGTGCCAGTAGGACTAGCGGGATTACGTGGGGAGCTGGGGAGCTGTTTTTT. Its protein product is CASRTSGITWGAGELFF. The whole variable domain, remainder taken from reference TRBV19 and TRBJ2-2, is DGGITQSPKYLFRKEGQNVTLSCEQNLNHDAMYWYRQDPGQGLRLIYYSQIVNDFQKGDIAEGYSVSREKKESFPLTVTSAQKNPTAFYLCASRTSGITWGAGELFFGEGSRLTVL.

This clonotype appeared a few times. The CDR3 region is CASSWGMAGREEQFF. The DNA for the CDR3 is TGCGCCAGCAGCTGGGGTATGGCCGGGAGGGAAGAGCAGTTCTTC. V is TRBV5-1 and J is TRBJ2-1; 8 bases align to TRBD2. CDR1 is SGHRS, CDR2 YFSETQ, per germline. The ends lost 3 bases at V and 10 bases at J; junction bases unmatched: 12. The CDR3 consists of 15 residues.

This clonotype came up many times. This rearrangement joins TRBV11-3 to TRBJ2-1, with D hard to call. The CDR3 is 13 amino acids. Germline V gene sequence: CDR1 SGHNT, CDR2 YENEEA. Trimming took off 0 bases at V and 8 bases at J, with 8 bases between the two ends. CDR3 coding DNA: TGTGCCAGCAGCTTAGAGCTGGGCTATGAGCAGTTCTTC. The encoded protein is CASSLELGYEQFF.

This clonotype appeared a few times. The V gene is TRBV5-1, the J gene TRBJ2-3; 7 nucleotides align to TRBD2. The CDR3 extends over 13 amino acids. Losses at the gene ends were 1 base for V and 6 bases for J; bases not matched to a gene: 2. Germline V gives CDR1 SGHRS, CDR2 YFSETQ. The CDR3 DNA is TGCGCCAGCAGCTTGAGCGGGGAGGATACGCAGTATTTT. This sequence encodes CASSLSGEDTQYF.

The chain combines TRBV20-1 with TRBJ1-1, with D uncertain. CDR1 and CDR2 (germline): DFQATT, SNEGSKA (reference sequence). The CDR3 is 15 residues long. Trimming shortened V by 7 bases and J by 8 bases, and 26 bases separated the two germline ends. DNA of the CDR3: TGCAGTGTCCCTCCCACCGGCGGAGGCCCCAGGGAAGCTTTCTTT. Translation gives CSVPPTGGGPREAFF.

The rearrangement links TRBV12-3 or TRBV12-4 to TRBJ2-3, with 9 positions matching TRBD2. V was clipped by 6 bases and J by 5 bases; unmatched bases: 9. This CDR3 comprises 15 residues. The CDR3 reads CASRRTSVTGDTQYF. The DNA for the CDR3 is TGTGCCAGCAGGCGGACTAGCGTGACAGGAGATACGCAGTATTTT.

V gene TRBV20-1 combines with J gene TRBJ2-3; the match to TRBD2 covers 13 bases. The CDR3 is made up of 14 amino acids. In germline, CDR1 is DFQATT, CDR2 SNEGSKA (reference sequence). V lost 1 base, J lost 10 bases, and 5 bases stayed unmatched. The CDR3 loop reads CSARGTSGSVAQYF. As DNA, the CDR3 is TGCAGTGCTAGAGGGACTAGCGGGAGTGTTGCGCAGTATTTT.

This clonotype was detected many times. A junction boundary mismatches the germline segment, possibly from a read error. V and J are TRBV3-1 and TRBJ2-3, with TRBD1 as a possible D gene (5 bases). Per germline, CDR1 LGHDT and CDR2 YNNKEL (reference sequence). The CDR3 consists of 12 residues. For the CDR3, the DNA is TGCGCCAGCAGCCAGGGCCCAGATACGCAGTATTTT. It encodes CASSQGPDTQYF.

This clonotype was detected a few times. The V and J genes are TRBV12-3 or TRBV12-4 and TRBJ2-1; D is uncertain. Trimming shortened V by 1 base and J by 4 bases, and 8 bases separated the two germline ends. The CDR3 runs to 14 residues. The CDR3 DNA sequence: TGTGCCAGCAGTTTAGTTTCGCAGTACAATGAGCAGTTCTTC. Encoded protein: CASSLVSQYNEQFF.

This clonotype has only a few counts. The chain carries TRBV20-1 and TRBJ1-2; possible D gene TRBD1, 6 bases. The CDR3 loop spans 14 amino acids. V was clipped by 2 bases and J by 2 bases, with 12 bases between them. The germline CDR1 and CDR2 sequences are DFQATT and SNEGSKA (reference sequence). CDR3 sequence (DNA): TGCAGTGCTAGATTGCAGGGGCGGAACTATGGCTACACCTTC. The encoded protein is CSARLQGRNYGYTF.

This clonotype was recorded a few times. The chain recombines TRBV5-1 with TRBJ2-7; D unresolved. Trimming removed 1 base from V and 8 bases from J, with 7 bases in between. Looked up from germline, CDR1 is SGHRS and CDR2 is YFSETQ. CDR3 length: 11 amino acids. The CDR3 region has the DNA TGCGCCAGCAGCTTGCAAGGGCAGCAGTACTTC. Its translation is CASSLQGQQYF.

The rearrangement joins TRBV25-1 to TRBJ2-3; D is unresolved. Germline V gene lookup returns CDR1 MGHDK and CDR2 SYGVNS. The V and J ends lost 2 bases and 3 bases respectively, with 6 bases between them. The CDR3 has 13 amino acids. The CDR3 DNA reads TGTGCCAGCAGTGAAGTTTTTACAGATACGCAGTATTTT. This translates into CASSEVFTDTQYF.

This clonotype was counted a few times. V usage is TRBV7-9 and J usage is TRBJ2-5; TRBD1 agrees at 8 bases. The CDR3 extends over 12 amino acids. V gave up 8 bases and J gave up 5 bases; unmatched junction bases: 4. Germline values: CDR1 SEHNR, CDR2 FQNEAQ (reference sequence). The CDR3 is CASSRGLETQYF. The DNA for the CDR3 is TGTGCCAGCTCCAGGGGGCTGGAGACCCAGTACTTC.

The CDR3 protein is CASSRSRAGYEQYF. CDR3 nucleotide sequence: TGTGCCAGCAGCCGAAGCCGAGCGGGGTACGAGCAGTACTTC. The genes are TRBV6-1 and TRBJ2-7; 7 positions agree with TRBD2. Germline V gene lookup returns CDR1 MNHNS and CDR2 SASEGT. This CDR3 is built from 14 residues. The V and J ends lost 6 bases and 4 bases, in that order; junction bases with no gene match: 9.

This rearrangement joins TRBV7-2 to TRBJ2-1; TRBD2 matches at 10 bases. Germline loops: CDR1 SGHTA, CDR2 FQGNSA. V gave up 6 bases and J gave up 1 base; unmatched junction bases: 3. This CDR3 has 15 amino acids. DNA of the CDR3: TGTGCCAGCAGACCACTAGCGGGGTCCTACAATGAGCAGTTCTTC. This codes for CASRPLAGSYNEQFF.

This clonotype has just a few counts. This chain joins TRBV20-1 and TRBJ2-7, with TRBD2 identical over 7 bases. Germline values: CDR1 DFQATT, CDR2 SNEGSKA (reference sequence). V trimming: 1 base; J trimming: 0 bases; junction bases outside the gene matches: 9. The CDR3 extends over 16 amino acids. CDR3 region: CSARVRAGDLSYEQYF. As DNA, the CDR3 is TGCAGTGCTAGAGTTAGGGCGGGAGACCTCTCCTACGAGCAGTACTTC.

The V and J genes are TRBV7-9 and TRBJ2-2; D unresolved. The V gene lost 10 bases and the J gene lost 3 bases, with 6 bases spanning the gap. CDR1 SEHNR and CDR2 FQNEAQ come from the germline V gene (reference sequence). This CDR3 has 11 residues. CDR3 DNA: TGTGCCACCTGGGACACCGGGGAGCTGTTTTTT. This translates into CATWDTGELFF. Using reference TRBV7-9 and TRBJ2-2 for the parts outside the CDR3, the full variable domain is DTGVSQNPRHKITKRGQNVTFRCDPISEHNRLYWYRQTLGQGPEFLTYFQNEAQLEKSRLLSDRFSAERPKGSFSTLEIQRTEQGDSAMYLCATWDTGELFFGEGSRLTVL.

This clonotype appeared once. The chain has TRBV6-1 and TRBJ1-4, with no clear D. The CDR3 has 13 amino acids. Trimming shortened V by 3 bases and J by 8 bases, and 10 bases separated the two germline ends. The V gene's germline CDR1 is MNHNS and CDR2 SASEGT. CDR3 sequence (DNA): TGTGCCAGCAGTGACCCGTTGGAGGAAAAACTGTTTTTT. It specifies CASSDPLEEKLFF.

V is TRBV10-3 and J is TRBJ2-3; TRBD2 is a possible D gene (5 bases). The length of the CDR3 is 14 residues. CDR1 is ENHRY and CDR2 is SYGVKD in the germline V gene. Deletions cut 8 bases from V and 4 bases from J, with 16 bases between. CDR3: CAISHSPRADTQYF. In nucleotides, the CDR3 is TGTGCCATCTCGCACAGCCCGAGGGCAGATACGCAGTATTTT.

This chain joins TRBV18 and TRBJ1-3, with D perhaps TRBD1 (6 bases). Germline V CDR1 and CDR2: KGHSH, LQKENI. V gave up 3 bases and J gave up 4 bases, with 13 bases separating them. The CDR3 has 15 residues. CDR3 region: CASSPATGIGNTIYF. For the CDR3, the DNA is TGTGCCAGCTCACCCGCCACAGGGATCGGAAACACCATATATTTT.

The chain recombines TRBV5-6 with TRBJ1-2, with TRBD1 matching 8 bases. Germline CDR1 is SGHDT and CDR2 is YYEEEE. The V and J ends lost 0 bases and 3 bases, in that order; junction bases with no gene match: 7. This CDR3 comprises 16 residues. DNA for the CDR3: TGTGCCAGCAGCTTGGGAGGTCAGGGGGCGGACTATGGCTACACCTTC. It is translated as CASSLGGQGADYGYTF.

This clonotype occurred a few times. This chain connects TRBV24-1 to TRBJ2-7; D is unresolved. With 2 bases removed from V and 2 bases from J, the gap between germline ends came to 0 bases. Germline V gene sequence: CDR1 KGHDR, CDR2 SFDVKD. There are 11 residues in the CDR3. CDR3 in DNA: TGTGCCACCAGTGATTCCTACGAGCAGTACTTC. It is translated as CATSDSYEQYF.

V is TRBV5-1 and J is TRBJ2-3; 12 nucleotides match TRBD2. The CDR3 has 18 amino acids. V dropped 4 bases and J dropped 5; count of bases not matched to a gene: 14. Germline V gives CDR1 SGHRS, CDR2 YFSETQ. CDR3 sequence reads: CASSPSGLAGSFQDTQYF. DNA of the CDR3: TGCGCCAGCAGCCCCTCCGGACTAGCGGGAAGTTTCCAAGATACGCAGTATTTT.

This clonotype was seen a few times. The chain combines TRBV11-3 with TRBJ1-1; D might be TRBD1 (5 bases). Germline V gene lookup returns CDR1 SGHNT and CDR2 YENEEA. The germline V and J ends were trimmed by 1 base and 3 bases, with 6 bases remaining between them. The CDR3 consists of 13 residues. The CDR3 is CASSLVRDTEAFF. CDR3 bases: TGTGCCAGCAGCTTAGTCAGGGACACTGAAGCTTTCTTT.

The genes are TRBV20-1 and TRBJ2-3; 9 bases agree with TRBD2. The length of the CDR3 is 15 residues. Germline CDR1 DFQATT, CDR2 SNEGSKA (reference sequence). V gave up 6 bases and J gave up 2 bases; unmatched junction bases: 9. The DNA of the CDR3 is TGCAGTGCGACCCGGGCTAGCGGGGTCACAGATACGCAGTATTTT. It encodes CSATRASGVTDTQYF.